Below, 4 T cell receptor beta chains from the same sample are listed, as sequenced in a study of identical twins (dated by TCRdb to 2015 to 2016). Libraries were prepared through 5' RACE. The reads were generated on an Illumina HiSeq 2000. TCRdb trimmed public reads at Q25 via fastp, called clones via MiXCR and kept in-frame beta chains. Rows merge per CDR3 protein into single entries with the most common DNA and genes. This sample has approximately 1.8 million distinct CDR3 sequences in its table, and roughly a third of those were observed once. Of the sample, 0.27% is held by the ten largest clones. Sequences were obtained from cord blood. These receptors came from a newborn girl in good health.

This clonotype has a handful of counts. The chain uses TRBV7-6 and TRBJ2-5, with D possibly matching TRBD2 (5 bases). V was clipped by 2 bases and J by 0 bases, with 13 bases between them. The CDR3 consists of 16 residues. Germline V gene sequence: CDR1 SGHVS, CDR2 FNYEAQ. The CDR3, as DNA: TGTGCCAGCAGCTTACCTAGCACTAGGGACCAAGAGACCCAGTACTTC. Amino acids: CASSLPSTRDQETQYF.

In the case of this clonotype: An end of the junction does not agree with germline; a read error may underlie this. The chain has TRBV10-3 and TRBJ2-3; 10 bases are shared with TRBD2. Germline lookup yields CDR1 ENHRY and CDR2 SYGVKD. The length of the CDR3 is 13 residues. CDR3 in amino acids: CAIGLAVTDTRYF. As DNA, the CDR3 is TGTGCCATCGGACTAGCGGTTACAGATACGCGGTATTTT.

This clonotype appeared a few times. The rearrangement uses TRBV24-1 and TRBJ2-3; no clear D. CDR1 and CDR2 (germline): KGHDR, SFDVKD. Deletions cut 6 bases from V and 4 bases from J, with 10 bases between. CDR3 length: 13 amino acids. CDR3 nucleotides: TGTGCCACCAGTCATCGCGGCGCAGATACGCAGTATTTT. Encoded protein: CATSHRGADTQYF.

The rearrangement uses TRBV9 and TRBJ1-3, with D perhaps matching TRBD1 (6 bases). Germline lookup yields CDR1 SGDLS and CDR2 YYNGEE. This CDR3 region has 17 residues. Trimming cost V 2 bases and J 2 bases, with 17 bases left between them. The CDR3 bases are TGTGCCAGCAGCGTCTACTTCCTTCCAGGGGCTGGAAACACCATATATTTT. Protein: CASSVYFLPGAGNTIYF.